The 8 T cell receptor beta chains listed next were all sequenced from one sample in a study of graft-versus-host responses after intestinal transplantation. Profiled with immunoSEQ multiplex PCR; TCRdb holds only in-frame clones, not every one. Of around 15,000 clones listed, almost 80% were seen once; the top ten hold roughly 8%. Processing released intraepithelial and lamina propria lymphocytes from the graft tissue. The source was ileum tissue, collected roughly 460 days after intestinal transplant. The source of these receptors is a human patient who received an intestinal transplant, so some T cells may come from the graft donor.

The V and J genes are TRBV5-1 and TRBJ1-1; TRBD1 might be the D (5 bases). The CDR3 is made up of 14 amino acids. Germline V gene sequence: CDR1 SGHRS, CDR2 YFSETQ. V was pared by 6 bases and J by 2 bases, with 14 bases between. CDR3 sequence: CASTSRGLNTEAFF. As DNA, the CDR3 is TGCGCCAGCACAAGCCGGGGGTTAAACACTGAAGCTTTCTTT.

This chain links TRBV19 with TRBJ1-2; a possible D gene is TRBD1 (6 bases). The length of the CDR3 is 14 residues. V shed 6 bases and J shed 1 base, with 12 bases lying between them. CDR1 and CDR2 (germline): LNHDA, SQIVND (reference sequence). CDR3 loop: CASRNREFNYGYTF. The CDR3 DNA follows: TGTGCCAGTAGAAACAGGGAGTTTAACTATGGCTACACCTTC.

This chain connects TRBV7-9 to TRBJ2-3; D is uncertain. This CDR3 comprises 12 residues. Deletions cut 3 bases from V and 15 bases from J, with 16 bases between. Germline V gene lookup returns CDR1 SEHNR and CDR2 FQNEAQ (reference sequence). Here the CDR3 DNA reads TGTGCCAGCAGCTTGTACGATAATCGTCCATATTTT. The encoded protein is CASSLYDNRPYF.

As DNA, the CDR3 is TGTGCCAGCAGTGAATTGGGGTTGGGTGGCTACACCTTC. Translated: CASSELGLGGYTF. V usage is TRBV6-1 and J usage is TRBJ1-2; D gene unclear. The CDR3 has 13 residues. Trimming pared 2 bases from V and 7 bases from J, leaving 11 bases between. Germline values: CDR1 MNHNS, CDR2 SASEGT.

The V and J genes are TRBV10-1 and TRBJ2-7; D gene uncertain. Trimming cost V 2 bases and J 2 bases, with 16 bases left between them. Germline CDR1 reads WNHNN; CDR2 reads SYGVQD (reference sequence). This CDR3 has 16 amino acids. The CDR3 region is CASSEPLIVRAYEQYF. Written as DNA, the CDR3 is TGCGCCAGCAGTGAGCCCCTCATAGTAAGAGCCTACGAGCAGTACTTC.

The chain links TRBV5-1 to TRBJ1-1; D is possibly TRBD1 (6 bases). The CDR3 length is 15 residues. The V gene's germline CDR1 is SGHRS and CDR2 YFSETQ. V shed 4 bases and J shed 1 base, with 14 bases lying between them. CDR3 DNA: TGCGCCAGCAGCATTAACAGGGTCGGGAACACTGAAGCTTTCTTT. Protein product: CASSINRVGNTEAFF.

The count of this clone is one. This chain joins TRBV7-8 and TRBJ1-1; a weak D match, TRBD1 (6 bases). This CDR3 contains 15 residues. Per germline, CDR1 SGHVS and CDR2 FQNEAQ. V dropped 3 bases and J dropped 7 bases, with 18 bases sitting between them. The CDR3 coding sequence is TGTGCCAGCAGCTTCCAGATCCCAGGGGTGGGTGAAGCTTTCTTT. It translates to CASSFQIPGVGEAFF.

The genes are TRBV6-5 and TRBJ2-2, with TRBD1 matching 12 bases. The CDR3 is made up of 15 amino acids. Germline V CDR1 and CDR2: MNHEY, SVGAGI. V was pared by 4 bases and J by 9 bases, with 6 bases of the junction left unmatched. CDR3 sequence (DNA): TGTGCCAGCAGTTCTACGGGACAGGGGGCGCGGGAGCTGTTTTTT. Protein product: CASSSTGQGARELFF.